This is a list of T cell receptor beta chains from one sample in a study of graft-versus-host responses after intestinal transplantation. Clones were read by immunoSEQ multiplex PCR, and TCRdb kept only the in-frame ones, dropping some. The sample records several thousand clones, 72% being singletons. This material consisted of PBMCs, taken around 81 weeks after intestinal transplant. The source of these receptors is a human patient who received an intestinal transplant, so some T cells may come from the graft donor. Both conserved end residues are part of each CDR3. D genes are given only for firm matches. Clone size is shown for a subset of rows, as once, few, many or a class of expanded clone.

v_gene: TRBV11-2; abundance: .; j_gene: TRBJ2-7; d_gene: .; CDR3aa: CASSLPNLTGKVPEQYF; CDR3nt: TGTGCCAGCAGCTTACCGAATTTAACAGGGAAGGTCCCCGAGCAGTACTTC
v_gene: TRBV5-5; abundance: .; j_gene: TRBJ2-2; d_gene: .; CDR3aa: CASSYTGELFF; CDR3nt: TGTGCCAGCAGCTACACCGGGGAGCTGTTTTTT
v_gene: TRBV7-9; abundance: few; j_gene: TRBJ2-6; d_gene: .; CDR3aa: CASSLVRGAGANVLTF; CDR3nt: TGTGCCAGCAGCTTAGTTAGGGGGGCTGGGGCCAACGTCCTGACTTTC
v_gene: TRBV6-1; abundance: .; j_gene: TRBJ2-3; d_gene: TRBD1; CDR3aa: CASSDSGQGADTQYF; CDR3nt: TGTGCCAGCAGTGACTCGGGACAGGGGGCAGATACGCAGTATTTT
v_gene: TRBV5-5; abundance: .; j_gene: TRBJ2-7; d_gene: .; CDR3aa: CASSLVPGVTYEQYF; CDR3nt: TGTGCCAGCAGCTTGGTCCCGGGGGTTACCTACGAGCAGTACTTC
v_gene: TRBV6-4; abundance: large; j_gene: TRBJ2-1; d_gene: TRBD2; CDR3aa: CASSDAASGGNEQFF; CDR3nt: TGTGCCAGCAGTGACGCGGCTAGCGGGGGAAATGAGCAGTTCTTC
v_gene: TRBV6-6; abundance: .; j_gene: TRBJ2-1; d_gene: TRBD2; CDR3aa: CASVAGGEQFF; CDR3nt: TGTGCCAGCGTAGCGGGGGGTGAGCAGTTCTTC
v_gene: TRBV6-8; abundance: .; j_gene: TRBJ2-3; d_gene: .; CDR3aa: CASSFGTSTDTQYF; CDR3nt: TGTGCCAGCAGTTTCGGGACTAGCACAGATACGCAGTATTTT
v_gene: TRBV5-3; abundance: .; j_gene: TRBJ2-1; d_gene: .; CDR3aa: CASSLARGPLNEQFF; CDR3nt: TGTGCCAGCAGCTTAGCGCGGGGCCCCCTCAATGAGCAGTTCTTC
v_gene: TRBV30; abundance: .; j_gene: TRBJ1-6; d_gene: .; CDR3aa: CAWTTPGSPLHF; CDR3nt: TGTGCCTGGACAACCCCGGGGTCACCCCTCCACTTT
v_gene: TRBV30; abundance: .; j_gene: TRBJ2-3; d_gene: .; CDR3aa: CACRRGAPIDTQYF; CDR3nt: TGTGCCTGCCGACGGGGGGCCCCCATAGATACGCAGTATTTT
v_gene: TRBV12-2; abundance: .; j_gene: TRBJ2-1; d_gene: .; CDR3aa: CASKLGGAYNEQFF; CDR3nt: TGTGCCAGCAAATTAGGGGGGGCTTACAATGAGCAGTTCTTC
v_gene: TRBV14; abundance: .; j_gene: TRBJ1-2; d_gene: .; CDR3aa: CASSQVRPGGPYGYTF; CDR3nt: TGTGCCAGCAGCCAAGTAAGGCCAGGAGGACCCTATGGCTACACCTTC
v_gene: TRBV30; abundance: .; j_gene: TRBJ2-3; d_gene: .; CDR3aa: CAWSVGLASVPDTQYF; CDR3nt: TGTGCCTGGAGTGTAGGTCTGGCTAGCGTTCCAGATACGCAGTATTTT
v_gene: TRBV5-1; abundance: .; j_gene: TRBJ2-6; d_gene: .; CDR3aa: CASSLEGTSGANVLTF; CDR3nt: TGCGCCAGCAGCTTGGAAGGTACCTCTGGGGCCAACGTCCTGACTTTC
v_gene: TRBV7-2; abundance: .; j_gene: TRBJ1-1; d_gene: .; CDR3aa: CASSLDRDTEAFF; CDR3nt: TGTGCCAGCAGCTTAGACAGGGACACTGAAGCTTTCTTT
v_gene: TRBV10-3; abundance: .; j_gene: TRBJ1-2; d_gene: TRBD1; CDR3aa: CASTDREESYTF; CDR3nt: TGTGCCAGCACAGACAGGGAAGAAAGCTACACCTTC
v_gene: TRBV5-5; abundance: .; j_gene: TRBJ2-7; d_gene: TRBD1; CDR3aa: CASSQDRVSYEQYF; CDR3nt: TGCGCCAGCAGCCAAGACAGGGTTTCCTACGAGCAGTACTTC